The present T cell receptor (beta chain) was sequenced within a study of blood T cells in healthy people across ages. The CDR3 runs to 14 residues. After removal of 6 bases from V and 6 bases from J, the junction contained 10 bases not matched to a gene. Germline CDR1 and CDR2: SGHTA and FQGNSA. A second roughly 7 to 12 cycle PCR used barcoded and J-beta primers. Every cDNA was tagged by a template-switch adaptor with 12 random nucleotides. TCRdb re-called the 5' RACE reads through MiXCR, storing one row per CDR3 protein. Of roughly 900,000 distinct CDR3 sequences listed, around 48% were seen once; the top ten hold under 15%. This clonotype was picked up a small number of times.

This clonotype originated in a man in his thirties or forties in good health. Sequenced sample: blood. This chain uses TRBV7-2 with TRBJ1-2, with TRBD1 matching over 7 bases. DNA of the CDR3: TGTGCCAGCAGTCACCGGGACAGACGAAATGGCTACACCTTC. It yields the protein CASSHRDRRNGYTF.